The 29 T cell receptor beta chains listed next were all sequenced from one sample in a study of cytomegalovirus exposure and HLA in healthy donors. This PCR relied on a set of 60 Vbeta primers and 13 Jbeta primers. Using immunoSEQ multiplex PCR, the repertoire was profiled, and TCRdb retains in-frame clones only, with some absent. This sample has under 200,000 clones; approximately 86% occur once, and the top ten carry approximately 2%. Sequenced sample: PBMCs. Receptors were obtained from a woman younger than 35 in good health and CMV-seronegative.

The chain employs TRBV12-5 and TRBJ1-2; tentative D call: TRBD1 (5 bases). The CDR3 sequence is 15 residues long. In germline, CDR1 is LGHNT, CDR2 FRNRAP. Deletions cut 7 bases from V and 2 bases from J, with 17 bases between. This CDR3 is CASAPTRRGNYGYTF. CDR3 nucleotides: TGTGCTAGTGCCCCAACGCGGAGGGGAAACTATGGCTACACCTTC.

The CDR3 here is CASSQDNQPQHF. CDR3 bases: TGTGCCAGCTCTCAGGACAATCAGCCCCAGCATTTT. The chain recombines TRBV6-1 with TRBJ1-5; D remains unclear. Per germline, CDR1 MNHNS and CDR2 SASEGT. V dropped 8 bases and J dropped 3 bases, with 8 bases sitting between them. There are 12 residues in the CDR3.

CDR3 residues: CASSPRDRATRGYTF. In DNA, the CDR3 is TGTGCCAGCAGCCCGAGGGACAGGGCCACGAGGGGCTACACCTTC. The rearrangement joins TRBV7-6 to TRBJ1-2; TRBD1 agrees at 9 bases. Unmatched junction bases numbered 12, after V lost 5 bases and J lost 8 bases. CDR1 is SGHVS and CDR2 is FNYEAQ in the germline V gene. CDR3 size: 15 residues.

The rearrangement joins TRBV11-3 to TRBJ2-2; TRBD1 agrees at 9 bases. Trimming at V came to 3 bases and at J to 5 bases, leaving 4 bases not matched to a gene. CDR1 and CDR2 (germline): SGHNT, YENEEA. This CDR3 region has 15 residues. CDR3 loop: CASSLTGGGTGELFF. In nucleotides, the CDR3 is TGTGCCAGCAGCTTGACAGGGGGAGGAACCGGGGAGCTGTTTTTT.

This clone was counted once. The CDR3 nucleotides read TGTGCCAGCCGACAGCTCACTACACCCCTCCACTTT. It specifies CASRQLTTPLHF. The V call is TRBV6-4, the J call TRBJ1-6; weak D call: TRBD1 (5 bases). Looked up from germline, CDR1 is MRHNA and CDR2 is SNTAGT. This CDR3 comprises 12 residues. Trimming left V 8 bases short and J 11 bases short, with 13 bases between.

As DNA, the CDR3 is TGTGCCAGTACCCCGGGACAGCTCAATCAGCCCCAGCATTTT. Protein: CASTPGQLNQPQHF. The chain joins TRBV19 to TRBJ1-5; 7 bases are a match to TRBD1. This CDR3 spans 14 amino acids. Germline CDR1 LNHDA, CDR2 SQIVND (reference sequence). With 7 bases clipped from V and 3 bases from J, the junction kept 6 bases outside the gene matches.

V and J are TRBV19 and TRBJ2-3; 7 bases are a match to TRBD1. V trimming: 5 bases; J trimming: 3 bases; junction bases outside the gene matches: 8. Germline values: CDR1 LNHDA, CDR2 SQIVND (reference sequence). The CDR3 loop spans 15 amino acids. CDR3: CASSSDRLRTDTQYF. CDR3 DNA: TGTGCCAGTAGTTCGGACAGGCTGAGGACAGATACGCAGTATTTT.

CDR3 amino acids: CAWSFQGNSPLHF. For the CDR3, the DNA is TGTGCCTGGAGTTTTCAGGGTAATTCACCCCTCCACTTT. The chain combines TRBV30 with TRBJ1-6; a possible D gene is TRBD1 (5 bases). The V and J ends lost 2 bases and 6 bases respectively, with 8 bases between them. Looked up from germline, CDR1 is GTSNPN and CDR2 is SVGIG (reference sequence). The length of the CDR3 is 13 residues.

The chain employs TRBV5-1 and TRBJ2-3, with a possible D match to TRBD2 (5 bases). This CDR3 contains 17 residues. In germline, CDR1 is SGHRS, CDR2 YFSETQ. Trimming took off 2 bases at V and 1 base at J, with 17 bases between the two ends. The DNA for the CDR3 is TGCGCCAGCAGCTTATCTAAGCCAACCGGGGGCACAGATACGCAGTATTTT. This gives the protein CASSLSKPTGGTDTQYF.

This chain links TRBV25-1 with TRBJ1-1; 7 bases match TRBD1. Germline loops: CDR1 MGHDK, CDR2 SYGVNS. This CDR3 comprises 15 residues. Unmatched junction bases numbered 11, after V lost 0 bases and J lost 10 bases. DNA for the CDR3: TGTGCCAGCAGTGAATACCGGGGGACAGCTAATCCAGCTTTCTTT. Translating it yields CASSEYRGTANPAFF.

This rearrangement joins TRBV7-9 to TRBJ2-3; the D gene is possibly TRBD2 (5 bases). The CDR3 has 18 residues. Trimming took 1 base from V and 0 from J, leaving 17 bases between them. Germline V gives CDR1 SEHNR, CDR2 FQNEAQ (reference sequence). CDR3 amino acids: CASSLELVKMTSTDTQYF. DNA for the CDR3: TGTGCCAGCAGCTTAGAACTAGTTAAGATGACTAGCACAGATACGCAGTATTTT. The complete variable domain, with remaining parts taken from reference TRBV7-9 and TRBJ2-3, reads DTGVSQNPRHKITKRGQNVTFRCDPISEHNRLYWYRQTLGQGPEFLTYFQNEAQLEKSRLLSDRFSAERPKGSFSTLEIQRTEQGDSAMYLCASSLELVKMTSTDTQYFGPGTRLTVL.

The gene calls are TRBV6-4 and TRBJ2-1, with D possibly being TRBD2 (7 bases). Deletions cut 1 base from V and 4 bases from J, with 11 bases between. Per germline, CDR1 MRHNA and CDR2 SNTAGT. CDR3 length: 15 amino acids. CDR3 in amino acids: CASSDLGGVYNEQFF. In DNA form, the CDR3 reads TGTGCCAGCAGTGACTTAGGGGGGGTTTACAATGAGCAGTTCTTC.

CDR3 bases: TGTGCCAGCAGCTCCCGTGGGACAGCCCACGAGCAGTACTTC. Amino acid sequence: CASSSRGTAHEQYF. The V call is TRBV7-9, the J call TRBJ2-7; 7 bases are shared with TRBD1. The CDR3 extends over 14 amino acids. V trimming: 4 bases; J trimming: 5 bases; junction bases outside the gene matches: 8. The germline V gene has CDR1 SEHNR and CDR2 FQNEAQ (reference sequence). Full variable domain (rest looked up from reference TRBV7-9 and TRBJ2-7): DTGVSQNPRHKITKRGQNVTFRCDPISEHNRLYWYRQTLGQGPEFLTYFQNEAQLEKSRLLSDRFSAERPKGSFSTLEIQRTEQGDSAMYLCASSSRGTAHEQYFGPGTRLTVT.

This clone was picked up a small number of times. The chain employs TRBV5-1 and TRBJ1-5, with TRBD1 as a possible D gene (6 bases). V was cut by 5 bases and J by 5 bases, with 14 bases left in between. The CDR3 has 14 amino acids. In germline, CDR1 is SGHRS, CDR2 YFSETQ. Here the CDR3 reads CASSLGQVDQPQHF. The CDR3, as DNA: TGCGCCAGCAGTCTGGGACAAGTGGATCAGCCCCAGCATTTT.

The chain combines TRBV11-2 with TRBJ2-5; 7 bases line up with TRBD2. The CDR3 is 13 amino acids. V shed 6 bases, J shed 4 bases, and the junction held 5 bases outside the gene matches. Germline CDR1 and CDR2: SGHAT and FQNNGV. As DNA, the CDR3 is TGTGCCAGCAGTCCGAGGGAGGGAGAGACCCAGTACTTC. Protein product: CASSPREGETQYF.

The chain links TRBV14 to TRBJ2-1; D may be TRBD2 (6 bases). Germline V gene sequence: CDR1 SGHDN, CDR2 FVKESK. Trimming removed 4 bases at V and 8 bases at J, with 21 bases between. CDR3 length: 16 amino acids. This chain's CDR3 is CASSPLGGIRLYEQFF. The CDR3 DNA sequence: TGTGCCAGCAGCCCCTTGGGCGGGATACGTTTATATGAGCAGTTCTTC.

The rearrangement links TRBV19 to TRBJ1-1; 8 bases are shared with TRBD1. The V gene end was trimmed by 3 bases and the J gene end by 11 bases; junction bases not matched to a gene: 8. CDR1 and CDR2 (germline): LNHDA, SQIVND (reference sequence). This CDR3 is built from 13 residues. The CDR3 sequence: CASSMDRVFGAFF. The CDR3 nucleotides read TGTGCCAGTAGTATGGACAGGGTGTTTGGGGCTTTCTTT.

The chain employs TRBV28 and TRBJ1-1, with D perhaps matching TRBD1 (5 bases). The V end lost 4 bases, the J end lost 7 bases, and 16 bases lay between the germline ends. The CDR3 extends over 14 amino acids. Germline V gene data show CDR1 as MDHEN and CDR2 as SYDVKM. The CDR3 region is CASSWQGGFGEAFF. The DNA of the CDR3 is TGTGCCAGCAGTTGGCAGGGAGGATTTGGTGAAGCTTTCTTT.

The chain couples TRBV19 to TRBJ1-2, with D unresolved. Trimming shortened V by 4 bases and J by 8 bases, and 14 bases separated the two germline ends. In germline, CDR1 is LNHDA, CDR2 SQIVND (reference sequence). The CDR3 is made up of 13 amino acids. The CDR3 nucleotides are TGTGCCAGTAGTAAAGGACGGGAGTGGGGCTACACCTTC. Translating gives CASSKGREWGYTF.

The gene calls are TRBV20-1 and TRBJ2-7, with D hard to call. This CDR3 has 10 residues. V was cut by 3 bases and J by 5 bases, with 5 bases left in between. Germline loops: CDR1 DFQATT, CDR2 SNEGSKA (reference sequence). Written as DNA, the CDR3 is TGCAGTGCTAGTGGAGACGAGCAGTACTTC. Encoded protein: CSASGDEQYF.

This clone was recorded a few times. This chain uses TRBV27 with TRBJ1-4; 9 bases agree with TRBD1. Looked up from germline, CDR1 is MNHEY and CDR2 is SMNVEV (reference sequence). With 9 bases clipped from V and 7 bases from J, the junction kept 27 bases outside the gene matches. CDR3 length equals 20 residues. CDR3 sequence reads: CARAGQGRIGFKELCEKLFF. CDR3 in DNA: TGTGCCAGAGCAGGACAGGGGAGAATCGGGTTCAAGGAGCTGTGTGAAAAACTGTTTTTT.

The chain is built from TRBV5-6 and TRBJ1-6; 7 bases line up with TRBD1. Germline assignment: CDR1 SGHDT and CDR2 YYEEEE. This CDR3 is built from 14 residues. With V trimmed by 3 bases and J by 6 bases, 3 bases remained unmatched. The CDR3 region is CASSWGQLNSPLHF. The CDR3 DNA reads TGTGCCAGCAGCTGGGGACAGCTTAATTCACCCCTCCACTTT.

The CDR3 is CASPSEEQYF. In DNA, the CDR3 is TGTGCCAGCCCCTCTGAGGAGCAGTACTTC. The chain recombines TRBV12-1 with TRBJ2-7; TRBD2 is the table's D call, not checked against the DNA. TRBV12-1 is assigned pseudogene status. The CDR3 loop spans 10 amino acids.

The genes are TRBV7-8 and TRBJ2-3; D is ambiguous. Germline lookup yields CDR1 SGHVS and CDR2 FQNEAQ. The V end lost 5 bases, the J end lost 2 bases, and 11 bases lay between the germline ends. The CDR3 has 14 residues. CDR3 DNA: TGTGCCAGCAGCCCTCGCGTAAACACAGATACGCAGTATTTT. Its translation: CASSPRVNTDTQYF.

Here the CDR3 reads CASSALVWTGSYEQYF. The CDR3 DNA follows: TGTGCCAGCAGTGCCCTTGTTTGGACAGGGTCCTACGAGCAGTACTTC. The chain has TRBV25-1 and TRBJ2-7, with 8 nucleotides matching TRBD1. The CDR3 totals 16 residues. V gave up 4 bases and J gave up 1 base; unmatched junction bases: 9. Looked up from germline, CDR1 is MGHDK and CDR2 is SYGVNS.

The chain recombines TRBV6-5 with TRBJ2-7, with a tentative D call TRBD1 (5 bases). V was cut by 2 bases and J by 2 bases, with 10 bases left in between. This CDR3 region has 14 residues. Germline CDR1 is MNHEY and CDR2 is SVGAGI. CDR3 nucleotides: TGTGCCAGCAGTTACCGGGCAGGGACCTACGAGCAGTACTTC. This codes for CASSYRAGTYEQYF.

This chain links TRBV4-1 with TRBJ2-1; 7 bases are shared with TRBD2. Germline V lookup: CDR1 MGHRA, CDR2 YSYEKL. The ends lost 7 bases at V and 3 bases at J; junction bases unmatched: 9. This CDR3 has 15 residues. The CDR3 sequence is CASKISGGFYNEQFF. As DNA, the CDR3 is TGCGCCAGCAAAATCTCGGGGGGATTCTACAATGAGCAGTTCTTC.

The chain joins TRBV19 to TRBJ1-5, with 7 positions matching TRBD1. Trimming removed 4 bases from V and 0 bases from J; junction bases left unmatched: 3. This CDR3 spans 15 amino acids. CDR1 is LNHDA, CDR2 SQIVND, per germline (reference sequence). This CDR3 reads CASSTGGDSNQPQHF. In DNA form, the CDR3 reads TGTGCCAGTAGTACAGGGGGTGATAGCAATCAGCCCCAGCATTTT.

This sequence joins TRBV6-5 and TRBJ2-7, with TRBD2 matching 8 bases. The CDR3 is 16 amino acids. The trim removed 0 bases at V and 9 bases at J, leaving 13 bases unmatched. Looked up from germline, CDR1 is MNHEY and CDR2 is SVGAGI. The CDR3 here is CASSYSEGSGALGQYF. CDR3 nucleotide sequence: TGTGCCAGCAGTTACTCCGAAGGTAGCGGGGCCCTCGGGCAGTACTTC.